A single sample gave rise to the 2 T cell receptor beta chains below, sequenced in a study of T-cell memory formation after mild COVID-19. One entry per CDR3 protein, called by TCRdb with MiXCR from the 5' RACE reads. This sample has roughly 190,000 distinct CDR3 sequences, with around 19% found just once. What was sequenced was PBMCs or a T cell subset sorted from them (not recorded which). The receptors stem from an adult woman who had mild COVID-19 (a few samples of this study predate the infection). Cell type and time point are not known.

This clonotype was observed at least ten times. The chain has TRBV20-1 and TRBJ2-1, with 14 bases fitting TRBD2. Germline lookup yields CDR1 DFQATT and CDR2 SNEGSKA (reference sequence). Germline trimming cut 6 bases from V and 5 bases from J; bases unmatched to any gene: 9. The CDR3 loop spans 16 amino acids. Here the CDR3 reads CSATLWTSGRNNEQFF. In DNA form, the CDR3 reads TGCAGTGCAACCCTGTGGACTAGCGGGAGGAACAATGAGCAGTTCTTC.

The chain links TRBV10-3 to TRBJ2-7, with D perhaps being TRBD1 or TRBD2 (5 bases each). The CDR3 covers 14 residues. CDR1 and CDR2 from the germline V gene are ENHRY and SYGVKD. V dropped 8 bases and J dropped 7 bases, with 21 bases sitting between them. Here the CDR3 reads CAISNKKVGGEQYF. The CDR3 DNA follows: TGTGCCATCTCTAATAAAAAGGTTGGGGGAGAGCAGTACTTC.